This T cell receptor beta chain appears in the sequencing data of a study of cytomegalovirus exposure and HLA in healthy donors. PCR used 60 Vbeta primers and 13 Jbeta primers. Some clones are missing from TCRdb's copy, which holds only in-frame ones; the method was immunoSEQ multiplex PCR. This sample has about 170,000 clones, with roughly 85% found just once. V was clipped by 4 bases and J by 0 bases, with 9 bases between them. The CDR3 contains 14 residues. Germline V gene sequence: CDR1 SGHRS, CDR2 YFSETQ. The sequencing input was PBMCs. V is TRBV5-1 and J is TRBJ2-3; tentatively, D is TRBD1 (6 bases). The receptor was isolated from a boy between 2 and 10 years old in good health and CMV-seronegative. CDR3 in amino acids: CASSVGQSTDTQYF. As DNA, the CDR3 is TGCGCCAGCAGCGTCGGACAGAGCACAGATACGCAGTATTTT.